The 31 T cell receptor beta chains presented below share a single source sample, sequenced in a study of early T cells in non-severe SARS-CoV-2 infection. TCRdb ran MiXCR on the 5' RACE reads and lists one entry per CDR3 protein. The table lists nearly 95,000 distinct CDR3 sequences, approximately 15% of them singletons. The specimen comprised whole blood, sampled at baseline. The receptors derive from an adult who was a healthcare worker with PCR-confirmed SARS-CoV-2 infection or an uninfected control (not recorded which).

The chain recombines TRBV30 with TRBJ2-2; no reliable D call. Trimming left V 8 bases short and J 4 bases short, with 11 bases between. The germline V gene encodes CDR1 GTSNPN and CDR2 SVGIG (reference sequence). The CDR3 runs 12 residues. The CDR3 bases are TGTGCCCTCAGGTGGGCCACCGGGGAGCTGTTTTTT. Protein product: CALRWATGELFF.

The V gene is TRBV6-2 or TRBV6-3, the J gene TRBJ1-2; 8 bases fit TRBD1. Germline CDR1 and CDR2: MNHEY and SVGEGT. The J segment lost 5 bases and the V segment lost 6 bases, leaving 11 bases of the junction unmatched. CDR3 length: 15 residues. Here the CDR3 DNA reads TGTGCCAGCAGCAAGAACAGGGGGGCGCTTTATGGCTACACCTTC. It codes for CASSKNRGALYGYTF.

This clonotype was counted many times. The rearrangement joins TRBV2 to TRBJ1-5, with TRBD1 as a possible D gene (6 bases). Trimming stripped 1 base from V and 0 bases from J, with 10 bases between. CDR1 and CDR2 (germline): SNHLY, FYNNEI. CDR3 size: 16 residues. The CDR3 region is CASSEGTDYSNQPQHF. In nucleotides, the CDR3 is TGTGCCAGCAGTGAAGGGACAGACTATAGCAATCAGCCCCAGCATTTT. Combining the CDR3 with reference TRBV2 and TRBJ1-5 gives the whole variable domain EPEVTQTPSHQVTQMGQEVILRCVPISNHLYFYWYRQILGQKVEFLVSFYNNEISEKSEIFDDQFSVERPDGSNFTLKIRSTKLEDSAMYFCASSEGTDYSNQPQHFGDGTRLSIL.

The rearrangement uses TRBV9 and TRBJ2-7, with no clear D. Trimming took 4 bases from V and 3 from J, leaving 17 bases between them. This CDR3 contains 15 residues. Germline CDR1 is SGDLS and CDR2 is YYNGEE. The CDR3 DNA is TGTGCCAGCAGCCCCTATTCTGGACGGATCTACGAGCAGTACTTC. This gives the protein CASSPYSGRIYEQYF. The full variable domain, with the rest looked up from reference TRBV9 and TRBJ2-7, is DSGVTQTPKHLITATGQRVTLRCSPRSGDLSVYWYQQSLDQGLQFLIQYYNGEERAKGNILERFSAQQFPDLHSELNLSSLELGDSALYFCASSPYSGRIYEQYFGPGTRLTVT.

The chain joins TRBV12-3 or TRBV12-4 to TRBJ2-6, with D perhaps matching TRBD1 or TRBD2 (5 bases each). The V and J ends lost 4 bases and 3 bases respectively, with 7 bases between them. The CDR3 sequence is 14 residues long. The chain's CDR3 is CASSWGYGANVLTF. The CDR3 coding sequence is TGTGCCAGCAGTTGGGGGTATGGGGCCAACGTCCTGACTTTC.

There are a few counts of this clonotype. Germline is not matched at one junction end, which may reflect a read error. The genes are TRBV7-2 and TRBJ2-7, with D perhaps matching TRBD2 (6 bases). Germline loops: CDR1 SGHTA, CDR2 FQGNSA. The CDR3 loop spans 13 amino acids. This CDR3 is CASSLDLSGLPTF. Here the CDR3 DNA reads TGTGCCAGCAGCTTGGATCTCTCGGGACTCCCAACTTTC.

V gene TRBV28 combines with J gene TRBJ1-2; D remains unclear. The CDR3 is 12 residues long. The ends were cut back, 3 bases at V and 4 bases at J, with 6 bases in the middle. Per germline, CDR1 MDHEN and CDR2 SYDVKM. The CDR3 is CASSLSSYGYTF. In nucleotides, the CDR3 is TGTGCCAGCAGTTTGTCATCCTATGGCTACACCTTC.

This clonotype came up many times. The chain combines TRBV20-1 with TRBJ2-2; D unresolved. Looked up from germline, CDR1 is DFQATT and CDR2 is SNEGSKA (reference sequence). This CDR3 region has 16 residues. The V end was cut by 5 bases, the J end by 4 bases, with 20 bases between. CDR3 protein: CSAACLTSGRTGELFF. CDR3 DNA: TGCAGTGCTGCCTGTTTAACCTCAGGTCGCACCGGGGAGCTGTTTTTT.

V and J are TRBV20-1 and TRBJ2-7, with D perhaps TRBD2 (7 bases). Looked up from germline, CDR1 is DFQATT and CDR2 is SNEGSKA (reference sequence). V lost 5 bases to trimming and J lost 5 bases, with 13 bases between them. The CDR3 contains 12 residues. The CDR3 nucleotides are TGCAGTGCTTTCCGAGGGGGGGACGAGCAGTACTTC. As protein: CSAFRGGDEQYF.

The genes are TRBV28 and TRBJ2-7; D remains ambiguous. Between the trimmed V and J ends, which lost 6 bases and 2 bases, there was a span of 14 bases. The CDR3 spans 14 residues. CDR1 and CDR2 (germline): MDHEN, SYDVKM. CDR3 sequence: CASRPLVKPYEQYF. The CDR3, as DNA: TGTGCCAGCAGACCTCTAGTTAAGCCCTACGAGCAGTACTTC.

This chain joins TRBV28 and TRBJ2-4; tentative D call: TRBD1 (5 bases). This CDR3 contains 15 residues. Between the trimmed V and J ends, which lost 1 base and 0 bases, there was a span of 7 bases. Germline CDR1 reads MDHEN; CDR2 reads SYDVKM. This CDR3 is CASSLSGLAKNIQYF. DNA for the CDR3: TGTGCCAGCAGTTTATCAGGGCTAGCCAAAAACATTCAGTACTTC.

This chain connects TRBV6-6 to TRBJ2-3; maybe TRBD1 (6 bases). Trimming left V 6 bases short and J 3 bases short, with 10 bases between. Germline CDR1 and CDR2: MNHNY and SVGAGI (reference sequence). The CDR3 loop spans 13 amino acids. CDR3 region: CASRSRGTDTQYF. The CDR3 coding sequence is TGTGCCAGCAGGTCTAGGGGGACAGATACGCAGTATTTT.

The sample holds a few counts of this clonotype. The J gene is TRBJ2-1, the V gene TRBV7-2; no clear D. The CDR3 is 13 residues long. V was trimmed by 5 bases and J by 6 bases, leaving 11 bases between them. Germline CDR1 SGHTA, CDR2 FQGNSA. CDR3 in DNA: TGTGCCAGCAGCGACGGGCCACCCAATGAGCAGTTCTTC. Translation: CASSDGPPNEQFF.

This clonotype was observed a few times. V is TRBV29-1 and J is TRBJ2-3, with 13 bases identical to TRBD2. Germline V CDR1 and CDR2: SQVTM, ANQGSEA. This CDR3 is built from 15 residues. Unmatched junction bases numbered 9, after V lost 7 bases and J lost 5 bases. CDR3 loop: CSASRTSGREDTQYF. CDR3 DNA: TGCAGCGCCTCTCGGACTAGCGGGAGAGAAGATACGCAGTATTTT.

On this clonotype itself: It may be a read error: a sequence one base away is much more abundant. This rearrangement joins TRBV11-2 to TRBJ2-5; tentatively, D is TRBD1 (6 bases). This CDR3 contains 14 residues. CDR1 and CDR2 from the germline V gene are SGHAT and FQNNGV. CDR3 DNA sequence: TGTGTCAGCAGCTTATACAGGGCCCAAGAGACCCAGTACTTC. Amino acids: CVSSLYRAQETQYF.

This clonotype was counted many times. The CDR3 nucleotides read TGCAGTGCCCGCAGGGATGGGGCTTCCAATGAAAAACTGTTTTTT. Translating gives CSARRDGASNEKLFF. V and J are TRBV20-1 and TRBJ1-4; D perhaps matches TRBD1 (5 bases). The V and J ends lost 6 bases and 5 bases respectively, with 19 bases between them. Germline values: CDR1 DFQATT, CDR2 SNEGSKA (reference sequence). The CDR3 loop spans 15 amino acids.

In nucleotides, the CDR3 is TGTGCCAGCAGTTTTAGAGGATCCTATAATTCACCCCTCCACTTT. Its translation: CASSFRGSYNSPLHF. The rearrangement uses TRBV27 and TRBJ1-6, with D hard to call. V gave up 3 bases and J gave up 1 base, with 7 bases separating them. The germline gives CDR1 MNHEY, CDR2 SMNVEV (reference sequence). The CDR3 runs to 15 residues.

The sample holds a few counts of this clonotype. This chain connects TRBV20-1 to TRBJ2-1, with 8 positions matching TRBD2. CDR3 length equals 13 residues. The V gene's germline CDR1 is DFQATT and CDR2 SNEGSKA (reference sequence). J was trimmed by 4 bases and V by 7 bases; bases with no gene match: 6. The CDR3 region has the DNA TGCAGTGTGTGGGCTAGCGGGTACAATGAGCAGTTCTTC. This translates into CSVWASGYNEQFF.

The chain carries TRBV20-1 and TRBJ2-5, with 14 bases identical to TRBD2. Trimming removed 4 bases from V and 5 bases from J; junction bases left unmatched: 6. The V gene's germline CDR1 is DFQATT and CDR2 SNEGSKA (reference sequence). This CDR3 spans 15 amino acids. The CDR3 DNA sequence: TGCAGTGCTAACCTCGGGACTAGCGGGAGTGAGACCCAGTACTTC. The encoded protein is CSANLGTSGSETQYF.

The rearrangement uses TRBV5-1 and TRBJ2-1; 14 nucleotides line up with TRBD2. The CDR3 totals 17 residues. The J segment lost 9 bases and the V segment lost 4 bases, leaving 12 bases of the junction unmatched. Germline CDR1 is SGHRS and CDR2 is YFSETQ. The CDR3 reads CASSVRSTSGRAGEQFF. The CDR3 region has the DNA TGCGCCAGCAGCGTCCGGTCGACTAGCGGGAGGGCGGGTGAGCAGTTCTTC.

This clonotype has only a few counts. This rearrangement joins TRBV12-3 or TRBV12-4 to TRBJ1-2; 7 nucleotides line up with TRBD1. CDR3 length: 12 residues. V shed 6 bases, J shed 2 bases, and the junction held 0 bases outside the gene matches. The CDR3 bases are TGTGCCAGCAGGGACAGGAACTATGGCTACACCTTC. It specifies CASRDRNYGYTF.

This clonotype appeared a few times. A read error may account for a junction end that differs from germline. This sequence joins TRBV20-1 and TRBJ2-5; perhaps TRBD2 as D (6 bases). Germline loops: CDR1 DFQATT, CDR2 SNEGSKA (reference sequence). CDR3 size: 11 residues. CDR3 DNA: TGCAGTGCTAGTGACCGGACTACCACTGCTTTC. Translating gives CSASDRTTTAF.

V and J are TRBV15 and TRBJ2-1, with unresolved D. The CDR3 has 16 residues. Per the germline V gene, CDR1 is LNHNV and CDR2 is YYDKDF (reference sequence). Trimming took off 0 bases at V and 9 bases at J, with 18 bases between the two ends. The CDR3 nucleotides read TGTGCCACCAGCAGAGAGGGCCGATGGGATGCAAGTGAGCAGTTCTTC. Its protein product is CATSREGRWDASEQFF.

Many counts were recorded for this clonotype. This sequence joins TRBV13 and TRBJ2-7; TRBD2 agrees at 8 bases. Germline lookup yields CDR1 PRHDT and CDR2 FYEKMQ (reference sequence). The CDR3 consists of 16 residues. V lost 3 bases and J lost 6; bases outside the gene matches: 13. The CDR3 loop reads CASSLGNSGIPGEQYF. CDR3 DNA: TGTGCCAGCAGCTTGGGCAATAGCGGGATCCCAGGCGAGCAGTACTTC.

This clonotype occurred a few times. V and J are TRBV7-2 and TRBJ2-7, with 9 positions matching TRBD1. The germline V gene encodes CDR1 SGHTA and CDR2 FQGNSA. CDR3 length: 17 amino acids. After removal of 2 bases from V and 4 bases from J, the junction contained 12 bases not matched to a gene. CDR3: CASSLPRWGTGQYEQYF. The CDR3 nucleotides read TGTGCCAGCAGCTTACCTCGTTGGGGGACAGGGCAATACGAGCAGTACTTC.

The CDR3 bases are TGTGCCAGCAGTTCTTTGTATAACTATGGCTACACCTTC. Translated, it gives CASSSLYNYGYTF. The rearrangement joins TRBV28 to TRBJ1-2, with D hard to call. The CDR3 is 13 residues long. Between the trimmed V and J ends, which lost 4 bases and 1 base, there was a span of 7 bases. Germline assignment: CDR1 MDHEN and CDR2 SYDVKM.

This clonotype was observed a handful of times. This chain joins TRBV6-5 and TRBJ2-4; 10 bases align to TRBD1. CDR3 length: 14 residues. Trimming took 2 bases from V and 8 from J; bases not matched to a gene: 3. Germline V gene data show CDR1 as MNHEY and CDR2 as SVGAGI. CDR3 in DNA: TGTGCCAGCAGTTACGGGACAGGGGAGGACATTCAGTACTTC. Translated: CASSYGTGEDIQYF.

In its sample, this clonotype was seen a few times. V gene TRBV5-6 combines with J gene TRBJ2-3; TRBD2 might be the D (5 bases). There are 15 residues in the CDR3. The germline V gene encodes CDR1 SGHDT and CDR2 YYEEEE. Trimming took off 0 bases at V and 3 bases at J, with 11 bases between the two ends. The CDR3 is CASSLVRGRTDTQYF. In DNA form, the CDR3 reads TGTGCCAGCAGCTTGGTTCGTGGGAGAACAGATACGCAGTATTTT.

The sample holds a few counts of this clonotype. The CDR3 sequence: CASSLVGTSSTEAFF. The CDR3 coding sequence is TGTGCCAGCAGCTTGGTTGGGACCTCGAGCACTGAAGCTTTCTTT. The V gene is TRBV27, the J gene TRBJ1-1; a weak D match, TRBD1 (5 bases). The V and J ends lost 6 bases and 4 bases respectively, with 18 bases between them. The CDR3 runs 15 residues. Germline V gene sequence: CDR1 MNHEY, CDR2 SMNVEV (reference sequence).

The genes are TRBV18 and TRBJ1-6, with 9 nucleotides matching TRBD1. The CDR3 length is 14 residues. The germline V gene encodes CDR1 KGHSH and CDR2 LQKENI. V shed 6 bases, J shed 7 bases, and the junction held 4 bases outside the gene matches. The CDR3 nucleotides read TGTGCCAGCTCGCGGACAGGGGCCAATTCACCCCTCCACTTT. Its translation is CASSRTGANSPLHF. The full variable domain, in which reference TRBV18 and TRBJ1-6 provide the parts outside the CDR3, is NAGVMQNPRHLVRRRGQEARLRCSPMKGHSHVYWYRQLPEEGLKFMVYLQKENIIDESGMPKERFSAEFPKEGPSILRIQQVVRGDSAAYFCASSRTGANSPLHFGNGTRLTVT.

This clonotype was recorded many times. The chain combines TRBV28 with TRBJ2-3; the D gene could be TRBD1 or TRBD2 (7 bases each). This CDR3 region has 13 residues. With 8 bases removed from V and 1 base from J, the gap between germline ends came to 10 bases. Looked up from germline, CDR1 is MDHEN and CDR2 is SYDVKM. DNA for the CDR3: TGTGCCAGCCAGGGGGGGGGCACAGATACGCAGTATTTT. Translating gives CASQGGGTDTQYF.